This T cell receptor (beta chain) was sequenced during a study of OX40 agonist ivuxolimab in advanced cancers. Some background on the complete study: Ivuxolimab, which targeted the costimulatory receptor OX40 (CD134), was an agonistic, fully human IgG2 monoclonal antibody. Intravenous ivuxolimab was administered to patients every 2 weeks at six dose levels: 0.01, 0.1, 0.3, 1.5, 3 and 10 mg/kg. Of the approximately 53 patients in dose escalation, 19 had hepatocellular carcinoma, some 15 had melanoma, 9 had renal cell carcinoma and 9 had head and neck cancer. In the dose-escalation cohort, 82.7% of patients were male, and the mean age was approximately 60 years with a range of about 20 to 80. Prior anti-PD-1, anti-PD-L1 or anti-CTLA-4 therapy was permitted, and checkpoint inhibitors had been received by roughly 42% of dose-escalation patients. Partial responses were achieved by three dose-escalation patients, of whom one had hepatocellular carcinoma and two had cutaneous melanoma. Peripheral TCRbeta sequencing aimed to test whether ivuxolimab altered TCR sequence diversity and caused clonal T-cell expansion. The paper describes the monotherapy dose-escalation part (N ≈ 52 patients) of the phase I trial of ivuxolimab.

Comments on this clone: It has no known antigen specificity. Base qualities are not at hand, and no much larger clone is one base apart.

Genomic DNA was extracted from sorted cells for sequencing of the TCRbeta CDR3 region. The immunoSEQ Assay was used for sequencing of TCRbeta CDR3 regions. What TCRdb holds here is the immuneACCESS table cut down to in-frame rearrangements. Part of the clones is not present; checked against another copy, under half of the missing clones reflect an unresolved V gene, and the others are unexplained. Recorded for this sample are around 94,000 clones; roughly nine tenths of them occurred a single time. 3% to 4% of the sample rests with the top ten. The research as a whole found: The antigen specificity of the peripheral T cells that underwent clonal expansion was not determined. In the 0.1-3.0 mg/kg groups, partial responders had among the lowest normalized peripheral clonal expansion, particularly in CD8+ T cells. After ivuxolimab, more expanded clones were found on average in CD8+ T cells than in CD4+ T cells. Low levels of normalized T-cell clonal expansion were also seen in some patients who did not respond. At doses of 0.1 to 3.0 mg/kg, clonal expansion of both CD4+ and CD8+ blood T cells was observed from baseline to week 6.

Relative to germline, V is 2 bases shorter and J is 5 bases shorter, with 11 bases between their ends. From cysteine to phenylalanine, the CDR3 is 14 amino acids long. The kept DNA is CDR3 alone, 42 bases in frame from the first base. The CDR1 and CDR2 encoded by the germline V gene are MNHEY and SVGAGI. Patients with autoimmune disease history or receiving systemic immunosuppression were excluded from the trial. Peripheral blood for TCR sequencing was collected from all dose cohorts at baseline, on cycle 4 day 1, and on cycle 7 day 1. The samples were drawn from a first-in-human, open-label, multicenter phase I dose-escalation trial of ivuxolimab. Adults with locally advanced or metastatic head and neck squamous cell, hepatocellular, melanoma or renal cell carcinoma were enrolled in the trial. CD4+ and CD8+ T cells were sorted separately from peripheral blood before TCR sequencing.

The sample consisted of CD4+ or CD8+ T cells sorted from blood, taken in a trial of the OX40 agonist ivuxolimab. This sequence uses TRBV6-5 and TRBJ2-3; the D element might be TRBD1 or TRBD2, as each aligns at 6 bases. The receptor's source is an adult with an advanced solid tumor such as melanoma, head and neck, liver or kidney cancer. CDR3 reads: CASSYLGGRDTQYF. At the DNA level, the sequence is TGTGCCAGCAGTTACCTTGGGGGGCGAGATACGCAGTATTTT.